This T cell receptor beta chain was found in a study of cytomegalovirus exposure and HLA in healthy donors (dated by TCRdb to the late 2010s). For context, the study as a whole: An earlier analysis of approximately 600 of the donors reported 250 to 350 Gb of sequence data and some 120 million unique TCR beta sequences from 150 million to 200 million T cells. Approximately 330 gigabases of sequencing data and around 80 million unique TCR sequences made up an early release that covered approximately 700 HLA-typed donors. Of the roughly 400 genotyped donors, 81% were placed in the genetic ancestry cluster associated with self-reported Caucasian donors. The study was designed to test whether signatures of past pathogen exposure could be identified by cataloging public T cell receptors. Using immunosequencing, the study profiled T cell repertoires from fewer than 850 subjects and related those repertoires to cytomegalovirus serostatus. A separate validation cohort of approximately 120 different subjects was used in addition to the roughly 640-subject first cohort. High-throughput TCR immunosequencing, statistical association of individual TCRs with disease status, and machine learning were combined to predict cytomegalovirus infection status. A later analysis re-examined previously published TCR beta repertoires from roughly 720 donors and added high-resolution HLA genotyping to investigate patterns of TCR occurrence. Rather than drawing on any new phenotypic data, the later analysis identified candidate immune exposures from TCR beta sequences and the way those sequences occurred across donors. An earlier analysis of 587 of the donors used high-throughput TCR beta sequencing to judge whether each TCR beta V gene segment behaved as functional or pseudogenic. Alongside the repertoire data, information on donor age, sex, ethnicity and CMV serostatus was compiled. Genome-wide SNP genotypes for about 65% of the 666 donors were used in a later genetic analysis, which treated that subset as a discovery cohort. Every repertoire in the discovery cohort had been generated on one and the same sequencing platform. Both class I and class II loci were covered by HLA typing, at four-digit resolution. The number of typed donors differed by locus: roughly 629-640 for A, B, C, DRB1 and DQB1; some 500 for DQA1; approximately 610 for DPA1; and around 470 for DPB1. About five DR-DQ haplotypes were treated as single units for association and clustering because of strong linkage in the cohort. On average, roughly 240,000 unique TCR beta nucleotide sequences were sequenced per donor among some 430 genotyped donors of the cohort, with around 19% of those sequences being non-productive.

Libraries came from the immunoSEQ multiplex PCR assay. For the multiplex PCR, a mixture combining 60 forward primers for TCR Vbeta segments and 13 reverse primers for TCR Jbeta segments was used. A multiplex PCR assay on genomic DNA amplified the CDR3 region of rearranged TCR beta genes. The Illumina HiSeq System was used to sequence the amplified TCR beta libraries as 87-base-pair reads. As for the authors' bioinformatics: A later analysis counted tens of millions of unique TCR beta chains across the 690 or so repertoires, and 10 million to 12 million of these chains were shared by at least two donors. To remove PCR and sequencing errors, raw reads were error-corrected and collapsed into unique sequences using a nearest-neighbor algorithm that merged closely related sequences. To assign V, D and J gene segments, CDR3 sequences were aligned to IMGT reference sequences. For a sequence to be retained, a match of at least six nucleotides to both a V gene segment and a J gene segment was required. A rearrangement was called productive if the CDR3 had no stop codons and remained in frame with V and J, and every other rearrangement was called non-productive. CDR3 was defined by IMGT convention, running from the second conserved V-encoded cysteine to the conserved J-encoded phenylalanine. The earlier analysis of some 540 of the donors excluded any sequence lacking an unambiguous match to a single V gene segment. An earlier analysis of several hundred of the donors called V segments functional above 56.7% productive rearrangements and segregating when the between-donor standard deviation exceeded 5%. A statistical classification framework was built to diagnose cytomegalovirus status from the catalog of TCR beta chain sequences. In a later analysis, TCR nucleotide sequences were compared against IMGT/GENE-DB human TR gene sequences so that V and J genes could be assigned. A later analysis assigned CDR3 sequences and most-parsimonious VDJ recombination scenarios with the TCRdist pipeline. In a later analysis, each TCR beta chain was defined by its CDR3 amino acid sequence together with its V-gene family, and reads without a unique V-gene family were excluded. In a later analysis, around 600 highly shared, low-generation-probability nucleotide sequences were removed to address suspected cross-contamination and a sequencing artifact. In a later analysis, a clonal expansion index was calculated for each public chain from normalized within-repertoire ranks of inferred template counts. Generation probabilities in a later analysis came from a VDJ recombination model fitted to out-of-frame rearrangements, and those results were checked against IGoR. In a later analysis, hypergeometric tests were used to score TCR-TCR, TCR-HLA and TCR-CMV co-occurrence, with a repertoire-size bias correction applied to TCR pairs. In a later analysis, false discovery rates were estimated by permuting HLA or CMV assignments 20 times. In a later analysis, co-occurring TCRs were grouped with DBSCAN, and TCRdist sequence similarity was added when clustering was performed within HLA-allele-positive subsets. Co-occurrence clustering excluded repertoires with fewer than 30,000 or more than 120,000 public chains, plus five with anomalous nucleotide sharing. Drawn from immuneACCESS, this table holds only the in-frame rearrangements with V and J called that TCRdb kept. Clones are partly lost; checked studies trace under half to an unresolved V gene and leave the rest unexplained. Clonal size and the V and J genes are those of that table, whereas D and trimming came from the DNA. The sample profile shows 160,000 or so clones; roughly 77% of them were found once. Roughly 2% of the sample lies in the top ten.

Here is what the overall study found, with its caveats: Most CMV-associated TCR beta chains appeared to be HLA-restricted in a later analysis, and the HLA associations seemed to be driven largely by CMV exposure. Immune exposure information for the cohort was limited to CMV serostatus. Correlated functional status among segregating V segments might reflect linkage disequilibrium, but an unknown experimental factor could not be ruled out. In a later analysis, TCR association rates were found to vary across HLA loci, with the most associated TCRs seen for DRB1 alleles and the fewest for HLA-C alleles. The classifier was reported to diagnose cytomegalovirus status with high specificity and sensitivity in both the original cohort and the validation cohort. In a later genetic analysis, a missense DCLRE1C variant was associated with V-gene and J-gene trimming of TCR beta chains, and the association was replicated in an independent cohort. A cluster of highly shared sequence variants was judged likely to represent a technical artifact of the sequencing pipeline. In vitro tests confirmed that a few of the cytomegalovirus-associated TCR beta chains recognize cytomegalovirus antigens. The study gave a list of over 150 TCR beta chains associated with cytomegalovirus. This cohort had only TCR beta chains sequenced, and the lack of alpha or paired-chain data limited which features could be detected. In a later analysis, several top co-occurrence clusters were reported to appear linked to parvovirus B19, influenza, CMV and Epstein-Barr virus. A further reported finding was that TCR beta sequences accurately predicted the HLA-A and HLA-B alleles for most subjects in the first cohort. Some IMGT-functional V segments, including TRBV6-2 and TRBV6-3, could not be told apart with the 87-base-pair reads, so those segments were excluded. Most TCR sequences were observed very rarely across donors, whereas some public TCRs were present in many individuals. Because HLA typing was missing for some donors at each locus, association tests included only the typed subset. It was suggested by the authors that the approach could potentially be generalized to other disease states and immunological phenotypes. According to a later genetic analysis, donors in an Asian-associated ancestry cluster had fewer N-insertions in productive TCRs than the roughly 660-donor mean. In a later analysis, more than 15,000 TCR beta sequences were associated with specific HLA alleles at a false discovery rate of 0.05. Strong co-occurrence of HLA alleles, especially DR and DQ, made assigning TCR associations to individual alleles difficult. In an earlier analysis of around 500 of the donors, most TCR beta V segments appeared in productive rearrangements about 87% or about 30% of the time, broadly matching IMGT annotations. In a later analysis, HLA-associated TCR beta chains showed more clonal expansion and lower generation probabilities than non-associated chains that were equally common. Because counts were too low, seventeen rarely observed V segments, including chromosome 9 orphons, were excluded from the earlier analysis of under 650 of the donors. Sequencing depth was assumed to be roughly uniform across donors in the presence/absence analyses, though that assumption may not hold.

The germline V gene (reference sequence) sets CDR1 to LNHDA and CDR2 to SQIVND. Deletion took 2 bases off V and 2 bases off J, with a span of 10 bases between the germline ends. The CDR3 holds 15 amino acids from the cysteine to the phenylalanine. The only DNA kept is the CDR3, 45 bases in frame from the first base. With respect to this clone: Its specific antigen is unknown. Per-base qualities were not stored, and no clone one base away is much larger.

The cohort consisted of 666 healthy bone marrow donors. At the time of sampling, every cohort member was nominally healthy, though immune exposures that went unrecorded were likely present. The donor was CMV seropositive and was included in the group of some 290 seropositive cohort members. A peripheral blood sample was collected from each donor, and TCR beta sequencing was performed on peripheral blood mononuclear cells. Genomic DNA was extracted from the blood cell samples with the Qiagen DNeasy Blood Extraction Kit. The receptor was isolated from a man between 45 and 60 years old in good health and CMV-seropositive. The chain employs TRBV19 and TRBJ2-1, with TRBD2 tentatively as D gene (6 bases match). Material for sequencing was PBMCs. The CDR3 protein: CASSISGGAYNEQFF. The DNA is TGTGCCAGTAGTATATCCGGGGGAGCCTACAATGAGCAGTTCTTC.